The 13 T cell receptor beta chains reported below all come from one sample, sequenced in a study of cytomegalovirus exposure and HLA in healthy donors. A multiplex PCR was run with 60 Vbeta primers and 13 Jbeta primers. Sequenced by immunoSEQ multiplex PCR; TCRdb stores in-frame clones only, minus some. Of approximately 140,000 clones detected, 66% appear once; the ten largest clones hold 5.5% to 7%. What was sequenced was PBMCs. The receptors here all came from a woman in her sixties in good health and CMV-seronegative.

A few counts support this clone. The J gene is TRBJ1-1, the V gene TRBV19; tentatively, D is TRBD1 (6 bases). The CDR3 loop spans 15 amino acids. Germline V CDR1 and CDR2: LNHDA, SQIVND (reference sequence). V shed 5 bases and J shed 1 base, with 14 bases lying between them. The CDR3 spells CASSYAGTQNTEAFF. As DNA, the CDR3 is TGTGCCAGTAGTTATGCCGGGACACAGAACACTGAAGCTTTCTTT.

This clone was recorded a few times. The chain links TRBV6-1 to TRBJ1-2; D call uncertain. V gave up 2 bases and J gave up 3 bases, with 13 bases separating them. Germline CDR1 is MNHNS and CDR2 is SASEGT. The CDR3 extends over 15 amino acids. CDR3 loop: CASSERSGGDYGYTF. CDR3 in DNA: TGTGCCAGCAGTGAAAGATCCGGAGGAGACTATGGCTACACCTTC.

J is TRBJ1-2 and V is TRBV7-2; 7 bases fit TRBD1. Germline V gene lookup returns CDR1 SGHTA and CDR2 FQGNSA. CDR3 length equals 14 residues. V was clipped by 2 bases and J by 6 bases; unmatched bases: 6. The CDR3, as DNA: TGTGCCAGCAGCTTACTAGACAGGGAGCATGGCTACACCTTC. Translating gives CASSLLDREHGYTF.

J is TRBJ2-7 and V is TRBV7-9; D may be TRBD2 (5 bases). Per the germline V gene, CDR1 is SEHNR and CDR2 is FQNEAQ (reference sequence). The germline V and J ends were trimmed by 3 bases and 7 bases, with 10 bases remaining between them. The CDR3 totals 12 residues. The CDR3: CASSFGSGEQYF. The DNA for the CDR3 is TGTGCCAGCAGCTTTGGATCGGGGGAGCAGTACTTC.

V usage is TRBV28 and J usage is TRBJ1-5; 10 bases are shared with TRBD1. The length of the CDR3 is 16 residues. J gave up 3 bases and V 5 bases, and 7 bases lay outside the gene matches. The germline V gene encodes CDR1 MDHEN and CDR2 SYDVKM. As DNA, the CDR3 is TGTGCCAGCAGTCCAGACAGGGGGCGGTTCAATCAGCCCCAGCATTTT. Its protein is CASSPDRGRFNQPQHF.

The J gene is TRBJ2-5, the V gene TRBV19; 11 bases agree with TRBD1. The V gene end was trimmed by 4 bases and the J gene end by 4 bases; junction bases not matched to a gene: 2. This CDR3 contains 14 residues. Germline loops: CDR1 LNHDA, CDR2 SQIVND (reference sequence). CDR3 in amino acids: CASSTGQGVETQYF. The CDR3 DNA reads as TGTGCCAGTAGTACGGGACAGGGGGTAGAGACCCAGTACTTC.

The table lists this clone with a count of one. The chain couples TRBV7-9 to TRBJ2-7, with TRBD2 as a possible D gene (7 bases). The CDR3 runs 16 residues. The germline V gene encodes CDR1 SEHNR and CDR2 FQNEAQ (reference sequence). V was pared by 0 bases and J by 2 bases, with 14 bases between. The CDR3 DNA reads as TGTGCCAGCAGCTTAGCGCTAGGGGGGGTCACCTACGAGCAGTACTTC. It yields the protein CASSLALGGVTYEQYF. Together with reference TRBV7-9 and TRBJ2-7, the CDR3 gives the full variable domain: DTGVSQNPRHKITKRGQNVTFRCDPISEHNRLYWYRQTLGQGPEFLTYFQNEAQLEKSRLLSDRFSAERPKGSFSTLEIQRTEQGDSAMYLCASSLALGGVTYEQYFGPGTRLTVT.

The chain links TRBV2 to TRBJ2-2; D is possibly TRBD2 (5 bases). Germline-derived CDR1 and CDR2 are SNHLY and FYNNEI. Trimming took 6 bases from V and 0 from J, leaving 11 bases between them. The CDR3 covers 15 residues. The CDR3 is CASSVSGTNTGELFF. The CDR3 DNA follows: TGTGCCAGCAGCGTGAGCGGAACGAACACCGGGGAGCTGTTTTTT.

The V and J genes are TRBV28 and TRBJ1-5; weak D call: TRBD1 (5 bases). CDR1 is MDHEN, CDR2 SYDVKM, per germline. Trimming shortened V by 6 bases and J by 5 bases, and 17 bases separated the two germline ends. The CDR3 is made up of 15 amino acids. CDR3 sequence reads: CASSIARTTYQPQHF. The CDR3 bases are TGTGCCAGCAGCATCGCCCGGACAACTTATCAGCCCCAGCATTTT.

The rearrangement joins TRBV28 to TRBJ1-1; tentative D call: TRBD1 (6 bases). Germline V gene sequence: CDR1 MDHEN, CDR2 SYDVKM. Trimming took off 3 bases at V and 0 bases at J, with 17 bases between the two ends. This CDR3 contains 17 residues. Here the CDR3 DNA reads TGTGCCAGCAGTTTGTCCTTAGCGGGGGGCCTGAACACTGAAGCTTTCTTT. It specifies CASSLSLAGGLNTEAFF. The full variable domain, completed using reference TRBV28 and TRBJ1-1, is DVKVTQSSRYLVKRTGEKVFLECVQDMDHENMFWYRQDPGLGLRLIYFSYDVKMKEKGDIPEGYSVSREKKERFSLILESASTNQTSMYLCASSLSLAGGLNTEAFFGQGTRLTVV.

The CDR3 DNA sequence: TGCGCCAGCAGCTTGGGACAGGGATGGGGCTCTGGAAACACCATATATTTT. It is translated as CASSLGQGWGSGNTIYF. V and J are TRBV5-1 and TRBJ1-3, with 7 bases that match TRBD1. The CDR3 is made up of 17 amino acids. CDR1 SGHRS and CDR2 YFSETQ come from the germline V gene. Germline trimming cut 0 bases from V and 0 bases from J; bases unmatched to any gene: 6.

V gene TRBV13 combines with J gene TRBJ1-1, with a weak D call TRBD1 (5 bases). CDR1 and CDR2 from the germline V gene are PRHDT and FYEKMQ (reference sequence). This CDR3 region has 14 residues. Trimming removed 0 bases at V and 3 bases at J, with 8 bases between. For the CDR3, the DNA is TGTGCCAGCAGCTTAGGGCTAGGGGACACTGAAGCTTTCTTT. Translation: CASSLGLGDTEAFF.

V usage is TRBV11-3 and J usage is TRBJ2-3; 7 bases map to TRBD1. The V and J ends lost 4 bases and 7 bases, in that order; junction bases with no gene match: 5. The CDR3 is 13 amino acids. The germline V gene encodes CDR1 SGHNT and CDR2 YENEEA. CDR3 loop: CASSSFRGNTQYF. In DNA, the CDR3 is TGTGCCAGCAGCTCTTTCAGGGGGAATACGCAGTATTTT.